Included here is one TCR beta chain sequence, with context. The antigen is unknown. The CDR3 spans 12 residues. Germline assignment: CDR1 SGHNT and CDR2 YENEEA. V lost 5 bases and J 5 bases, leaving 7 bases between the germline ends. These data are taken from a study of vaccination and CD4 T cells after COVID-19. Overall study context: Overlapping spike pools from SARS-CoV-2 and HCoV-NL63, HCoV-OC43 and HCoV-229E served as culture stimuli.

The treatment is: roughly 11-day PBMC culture with coronavirus spike peptide pools or control peptides (ViraFEST assay). Sequence data for DNA of cultured CD4+ T cells were generated by the Oncomine TCR Beta short-read assay. One entry per CDR3 protein, called by TCRdb with MiXCR from the PCR reads. The sample has some 16,000 distinct CDR3 sequences, around 53% seen once. The source was CD4+ T cells from blood, cultured in vitro, collected before SARS-CoV-2 vaccination. This TCR was recovered from a human donor who had recovered from COVID-19. The J gene is TRBJ2-1, the V gene TRBV11-3; no definite D call. This chain's CDR3 is CASSIVDNEQFF. CDR3 nucleotides: TGTGCCAGCAGCATTGTCGACAATGAGCAGTTCTTC.